This T cell receptor beta chain originates from a study of long-term antiretroviral therapy in people with HIV. V lost 1 base and J lost 3; bases outside the gene matches: 10. In germline, CDR1 is SGHTA, CDR2 FQGNSA. CDR3 length equals 17 residues. At survey level, the immunoSEQ assay was run in its v3.0 version. Assay used: immunoSEQ multiplex PCR; TCRdb lists only in-frame clones, some missing. The sample has about 16,000 clones, around 79% seen once. V gene TRBV7-2 combines with J gene TRBJ2-7; 9 nucleotides agree with TRBD2. The sequences come from unsorted PBMCs, collected 2.3 years after starting antiretroviral therapy. This clonotype was obtained from a woman aged 40 to 55 with HIV. CDR3 amino acids: CASSLVRVAGDNYEQYF. The DNA for the CDR3 is TGTGCCAGCAGCTTAGTTAGGGTAGCGGGGGACAACTACGAGCAGTACTTC.